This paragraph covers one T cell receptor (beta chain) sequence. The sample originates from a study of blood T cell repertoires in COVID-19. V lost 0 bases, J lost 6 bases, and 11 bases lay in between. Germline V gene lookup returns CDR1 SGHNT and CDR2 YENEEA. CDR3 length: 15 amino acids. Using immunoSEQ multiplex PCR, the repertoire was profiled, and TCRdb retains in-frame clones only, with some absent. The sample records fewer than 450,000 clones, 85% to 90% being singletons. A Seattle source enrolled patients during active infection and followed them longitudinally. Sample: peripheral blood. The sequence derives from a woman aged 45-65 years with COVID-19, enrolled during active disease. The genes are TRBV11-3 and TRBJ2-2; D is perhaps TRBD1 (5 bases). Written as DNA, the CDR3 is TGTGCCAGCAGCTTAGATGGCTGGGGCTCCGGGGAGCTGTTTTTT. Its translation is CASSLDGWGSGELFF.